These 22 T cell receptor beta chains share one sample of origin, sequenced in a study of T-cell reconstitution after alpha-beta-depleted transplantation in children. A library of TCRbeta sequences, prepared with unique molecular identifiers, was generated. TCRdb independently ran MiXCR on the PCR reads; one entry per CDR3 protein. This sample yields about 48,000 distinct CDR3 sequences, of which around 5.9% are seen a single time; around 30% belongs to the top ten. The sample consisted of PBMCs, mostly from graft donor cells, taken 60 days after TCRalphabeta/CD19-depleted stem cell transplant. The receptors here all came from a female patient between 2 and 15 years old who had a stem cell transplant for aplastic anemia, so the T cells may come from the graft donor.

This clonotype occurred many times. The chain combines TRBV5-1 with TRBJ2-7; D is possibly TRBD2 (6 bases). Deletions cut 0 bases from V and 5 bases from J, with 15 bases between. The CDR3 contains 15 residues. Germline V gene lookup returns CDR1 SGHRS and CDR2 YFSETQ. CDR3 loop: CASSLAGGGLDEQYF. The DNA for the CDR3 is TGCGCCAGCAGCTTGGCCGGAGGAGGGCTAGACGAGCAGTACTTC.

This clonotype was seen a few times. The chain couples TRBV29-1 to TRBJ1-1, with no clear D. From germline, CDR1 is SQVTM and CDR2 ANQGSEA. The CDR3 is 10 amino acids. The DNA of the CDR3 is TGCAGTGGGAAAGACAATGAAGCTTTCTTT. The encoded protein is CSGKDNEAFF.

The genes are TRBV20-1 and TRBJ2-5, with 8 bases aligning to TRBD2. Trimming took 4 bases from V and 5 from J; bases not matched to a gene: 6. Germline V gives CDR1 DFQATT, CDR2 SNEGSKA (reference sequence). CDR3 length: 13 residues. The DNA for the CDR3 is TGCAGTGCTACCCTTCCGGGAGGGGAGACCCAGTACTTC. Translating gives CSATLPGGETQYF.

This clonotype was seen ten or more times. The chain has TRBV24-1 and TRBJ2-3; D call uncertain. The CDR3 loop spans 13 amino acids. Trimming took off 5 bases at V and 4 bases at J, with 9 bases between the two ends. Germline lookup yields CDR1 KGHDR and CDR2 SFDVKD. The CDR3 nucleotides are TGTGCCACCAGTGCCCGAGACGCAGATACGCAGTATTTT. Protein sequence: CATSARDADTQYF.

In this sample, this clonotype turned up many times. The chain joins TRBV20-1 to TRBJ2-1; 11 bases map to TRBD2. Germline V lookup: CDR1 DFQATT, CDR2 SNEGSKA (reference sequence). The junction had 15 bases not matched to a gene; V was cut back by 6 bases and J by 8 bases. The CDR3 runs 16 residues. The CDR3 spells CSASGSGRAPSHEQFF. CDR3 bases: TGCAGTGCCAGTGGTAGCGGGAGGGCCCCGTCCCATGAGCAGTTCTTC.

Written as DNA, the CDR3 is TGTGCCAGCAGTTTCCAGGGGCGGACTGAAGCTTTCTTT. This sequence encodes CASSFQGRTEAFF. The genes are TRBV28 and TRBJ1-1; maybe TRBD1 (6 bases). The CDR3 runs to 13 residues. Germline V gene lookup returns CDR1 MDHEN and CDR2 SYDVKM. Between the trimmed V and J ends, which lost 3 bases and 5 bases, there was a span of 10 bases.

This clonotype was detected only a few times. The chain combines TRBV20-1 with TRBJ2-5, with TRBD2 identical over 10 bases. The V gene's germline CDR1 is DFQATT and CDR2 SNEGSKA (reference sequence). V lost 3 bases and J lost 2; bases outside the gene matches: 9. The length of the CDR3 is 16 residues. The CDR3, as DNA: TGCAGTGCTAGGGGCTATAGCGGGGGGCCTCAAGAGACCCAGTACTTC. Protein: CSARGYSGGPQETQYF.

This clonotype was seen many times. The J gene is TRBJ2-1, the V gene TRBV5-1; maybe TRBD2 (5 bases). The CDR3 totals 16 residues. Trimming shortened V by 0 bases and J by 0 bases, and 10 bases separated the two germline ends. The germline gives CDR1 SGHRS, CDR2 YFSETQ. CDR3 loop: CASSLGLTSSYNEQFF. The CDR3 coding sequence is TGCGCCAGCAGCTTGGGCCTCACTAGCTCCTACAATGAGCAGTTCTTC.

This clonotype was seen a few times. V gene TRBV14 combines with J gene TRBJ2-1; D not certain. V was trimmed by 6 bases and J by 5 bases, leaving 11 bases between them. CDR1 is SGHDN, CDR2 FVKESK, per germline. The CDR3 length is 13 residues. This chain's CDR3 is CASSVERHNEQFF. Written as DNA, the CDR3 is TGTGCCAGCAGTGTGGAGCGCCACAATGAGCAGTTCTTC. The whole variable domain, filled in from reference TRBV14 and TRBJ2-1, reads EAGVTQFPSHSVIEKGQTVTLRCDPISGHDNLYWYRRVMGKEIKFLLHFVKESKQDESGMPNNRFLAERTGGTYSTLKVQPAELEDSGVYFCASSVERHNEQFFGPGTRLTVL.

This clonotype was seen repeatedly, ten times or more. The rearrangement joins TRBV18 to TRBJ2-7, with 7 bases matching TRBD1. CDR3 length: 14 amino acids. The junction had 6 bases not matched to a gene; V was cut back by 3 bases and J by 4 bases. CDR1 and CDR2 from the germline V gene are KGHSH and LQKENI. The CDR3 reads CASSPGTVGYEQYF. CDR3 sequence (DNA): TGTGCCAGCTCACCCGGGACAGTCGGGTACGAGCAGTACTTC.

The chain uses TRBV11-2 and TRBJ2-7, with no clear D. Trimming cost V 5 bases and J 6 bases, with 8 bases left between them. The CDR3 extends over 11 amino acids. The germline CDR1 and CDR2 sequences are SGHAT and FQNNGV. CDR3 amino acids: CASSRGCEQYF. The CDR3 nucleotides are TGTGCCAGCAGCAGAGGCTGCGAGCAGTACTTC.

This clonotype was seen only a few times. This chain connects TRBV2 to TRBJ2-7, with 11 bases aligning to TRBD1. The V and J ends lost 11 bases and 4 bases, in that order; junction bases with no gene match: 4. From germline, CDR1 is SNHLY and CDR2 FYNNEI. The CDR3 has 12 residues. The CDR3, as DNA: TGTGCCGGGGGACAGGGGGTTTACGAGCAGTACTTC. Translating it yields CAGGQGVYEQYF. The variable domain in full, completed from reference TRBV2 and TRBJ2-7, reads EPEVTQTPSHQVTQMGQEVILRCVPISNHLYFYWYRQILGQKVEFLVSFYNNEISEKSEIFDDQFSVERPDGSNFTLKIRSTKLEDSAMYFCAGGQGVYEQYFGPGTRLTVT.

This clonotype was picked up many times. The chain joins TRBV28 to TRBJ1-1; D gene unclear. This CDR3 has 15 residues. CDR1 is MDHEN, CDR2 SYDVKM, per germline. V lost 4 bases and J 5 bases, leaving 17 bases between the germline ends. CDR3 residues: CASSSPITRKTEAFF. The CDR3 DNA reads as TGTGCCAGCAGTTCCCCCATTACAAGGAAAACTGAAGCTTTCTTT.

This clonotype was picked up many times. The junction does not match germline at one end; this may be a read error. The J gene is TRBJ2-7, the V gene TRBV4-2; 7 bases are a match to TRBD2. This CDR3 comprises 14 residues. CDR1 and CDR2 from the germline V gene are LGHNA and YNFKEQ. The CDR3 reads CASSQGAGPYEQYF. DNA of the CDR3: TGTGCCAGCAGTCAAGGAGCGGGACCCTACGAGCAGTACTTC.

This clonotype was counted at least ten times. The rearrangement uses TRBV6-5 and TRBJ1-2; D unclear. V was shortened by 0 bases and J by 0 bases, with 8 bases between the two germline ends. CDR3 length: 15 residues. The V gene's germline CDR1 is MNHEY and CDR2 SVGAGI. The CDR3 DNA is TGTGCCAGCAGTTACTCGGCAGTATCTAACTATGGCTACACCTTC. Amino acid sequence: CASSYSAVSNYGYTF.

This clonotype was counted ten times or more. The CDR3 sequence: CASRPGPWTEAFF. Here the CDR3 DNA reads TGTGCCAGCAGACCGGGTCCCTGGACTGAAGCTTTCTTT. This chain joins TRBV28 and TRBJ1-1, with D hard to call. Germline V gene sequence: CDR1 MDHEN, CDR2 SYDVKM. The CDR3 is 13 residues long. The ends were cut back, 6 bases at V and 5 bases at J, with 13 bases in the middle.

Many counts were recorded for this clonotype. J is TRBJ1-5 and V is TRBV20-1, with D unresolved. This CDR3 spans 13 amino acids. Germline CDR1 DFQATT, CDR2 SNEGSKA (reference sequence). V gave up 3 bases and J gave up 0 bases, with 6 bases separating them. The CDR3 bases are TGCAGTGCTAGTGGTGATAGCAATCAGCCCCAGCATTTT. This translates into CSASGDSNQPQHF.

The sample holds many counts of this clonotype. The gene calls are TRBV2 and TRBJ1-1, with 9 bases matching TRBD1. Trimming removed 8 bases from V and 7 bases from J; junction bases left unmatched: 5. The CDR3 extends over 12 amino acids. Germline V gives CDR1 SNHLY, CDR2 FYNNEI. This CDR3 is CASPGQGGEAFF. In DNA form, the CDR3 reads TGTGCCAGCCCGGGACAGGGCGGTGAAGCTTTCTTT.

This clonotype was counted at least ten times. J is TRBJ2-7 and V is TRBV7-9; 12 bases are shared with TRBD2. The CDR3 extends over 18 amino acids. The V gene's germline CDR1 is SEHNR and CDR2 FQNEAQ (reference sequence). Trimming took 2 bases from V and 2 from J; bases not matched to a gene: 10. The CDR3 DNA reads TGTGCCAGCAGCTTACTGACTAGCGGGAGAAGGATCGCCTACGAGCAGTACGTC. Translating it yields CASSLLTSGRRIAYEQYV.

V gene TRBV12-3 or TRBV12-4 combines with J gene TRBJ1-5; D is uncertain. Trimming left V 3 bases short and J 1 base short, with 7 bases between. The CDR3 runs 14 residues. CDR3 region: CASSFSSSNQPQHF. CDR3 DNA sequence: TGTGCCAGCAGTTTCAGCAGCAGCAATCAGCCCCAGCATTTT.

This clonotype showed up many times. The chain uses TRBV11-1 and TRBJ2-7; D perhaps matches TRBD1 (6 bases). Looked up from germline, CDR1 is SGHAT and CDR2 is FQDESV (reference sequence). The V and J ends lost 6 bases and 1 base respectively, with 13 bases between them. The CDR3 loop spans 14 amino acids. The chain's CDR3 is CASRQGFTSYEQYF. CDR3 sequence (DNA): TGTGCCAGCAGGCAGGGGTTCACTTCCTACGAGCAGTACTTC. The full variable domain, in which reference TRBV11-1 and TRBJ2-7 provide the parts outside the CDR3, is EAEVAQSPRYKITEKSQAVAFWCDPISGHATLYWYRQILGQGPELLVQFQDESVVDDSQLPKDRFSAERLKGVDSTLKIQPAELGDSAMYLCASRQGFTSYEQYFGPGTRLTVT.

This clonotype was found many times. The CDR3 spells CASSPGQGRLATNEKLFF. CDR3 bases: TGTGCCAGCAGCCCCGGACAGGGGCGCCTTGCAACTAATGAAAAACTGTTTTTT. The chain couples TRBV6-6 to TRBJ1-4; TRBD1 matches at 9 bases. V trimming: 6 bases; J trimming: 0 bases; junction bases outside the gene matches: 11. The CDR3 consists of 18 residues. Germline-derived CDR1 and CDR2 are MNHNY and SVGAGI (reference sequence).